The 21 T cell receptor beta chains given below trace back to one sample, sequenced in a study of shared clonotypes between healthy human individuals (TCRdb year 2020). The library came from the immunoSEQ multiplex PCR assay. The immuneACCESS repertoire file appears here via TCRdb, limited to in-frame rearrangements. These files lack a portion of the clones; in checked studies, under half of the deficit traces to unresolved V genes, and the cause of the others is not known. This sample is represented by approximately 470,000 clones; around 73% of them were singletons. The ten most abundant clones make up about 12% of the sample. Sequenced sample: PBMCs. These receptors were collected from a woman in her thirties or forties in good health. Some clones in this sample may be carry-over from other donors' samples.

The CDR3 nucleotides read TGTGCCAGCAGCCCCACCTCCTACGAGCAGTACTTC. Amino acid sequence: CASSPTSYEQYF. The chain links TRBV11-2 to TRBJ2-7; no reliable D call. The CDR3 is 12 amino acids. The V end lost 5 bases, the J end lost 0 bases, and 5 bases lay between the germline ends. Germline CDR1 SGHAT, CDR2 FQNNGV.

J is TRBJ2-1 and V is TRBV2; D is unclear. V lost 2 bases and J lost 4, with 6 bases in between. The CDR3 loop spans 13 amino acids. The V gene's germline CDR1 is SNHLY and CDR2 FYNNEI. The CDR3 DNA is TGTGCCAGCAGTGAACCGCCGTACAATGAGCAGTTCTTC. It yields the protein CASSEPPYNEQFF.

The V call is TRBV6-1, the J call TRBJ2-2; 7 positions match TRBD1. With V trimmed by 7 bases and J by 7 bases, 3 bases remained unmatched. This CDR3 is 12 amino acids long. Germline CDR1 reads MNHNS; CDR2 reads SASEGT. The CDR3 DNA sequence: TGTGCCAGCAAAGGGGGCAGCGGGGAGCTGTTTTTT. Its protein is CASKGGSGELFF.

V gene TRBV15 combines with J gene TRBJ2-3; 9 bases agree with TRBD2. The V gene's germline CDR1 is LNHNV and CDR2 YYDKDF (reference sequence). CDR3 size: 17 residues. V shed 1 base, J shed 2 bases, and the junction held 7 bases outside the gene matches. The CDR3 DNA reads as TGTGCCACCAGCAGAGGGGCTCTAGCGGGGACCACAGATACGCAGTATTTT. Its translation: CATSRGALAGTTDTQYF.

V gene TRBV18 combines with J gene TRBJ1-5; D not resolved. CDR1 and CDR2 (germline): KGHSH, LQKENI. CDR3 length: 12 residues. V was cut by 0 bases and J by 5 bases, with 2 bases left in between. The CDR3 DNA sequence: TGTGCCAGCTCACCACCGGATCAGCCCCAGCATTTT. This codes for CASSPPDQPQHF.

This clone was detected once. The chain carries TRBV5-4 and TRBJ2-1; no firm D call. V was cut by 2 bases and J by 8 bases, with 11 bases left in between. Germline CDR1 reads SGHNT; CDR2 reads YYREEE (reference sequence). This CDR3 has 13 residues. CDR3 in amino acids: CASSFFSAYEQFF. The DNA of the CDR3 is TGTGCCAGCAGCTTTTTCTCCGCGTATGAGCAGTTCTTC.

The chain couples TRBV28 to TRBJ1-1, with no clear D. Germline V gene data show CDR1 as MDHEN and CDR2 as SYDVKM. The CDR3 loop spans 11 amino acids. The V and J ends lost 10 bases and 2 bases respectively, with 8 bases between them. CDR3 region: CATTRNTEAFF. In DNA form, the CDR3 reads TGTGCCACCACACGAAACACTGAAGCTTTCTTT.

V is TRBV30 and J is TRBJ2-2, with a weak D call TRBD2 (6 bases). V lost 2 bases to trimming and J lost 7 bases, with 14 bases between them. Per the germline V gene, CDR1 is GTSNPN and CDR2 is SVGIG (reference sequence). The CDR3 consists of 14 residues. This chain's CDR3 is CAWSLEGFGGELFF. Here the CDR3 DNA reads TGTGCCTGGAGTTTGGAGGGATTTGGCGGGGAGCTGTTTTTT.

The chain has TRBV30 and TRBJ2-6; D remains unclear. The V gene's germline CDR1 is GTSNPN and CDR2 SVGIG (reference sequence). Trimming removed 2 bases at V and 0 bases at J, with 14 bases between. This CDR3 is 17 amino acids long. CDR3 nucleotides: TGTGCCTGGAGTACGGACCGGCATTCCTCTGGGGCCAACGTCCTGACTTTC. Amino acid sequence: CAWSTDRHSSGANVLTF.

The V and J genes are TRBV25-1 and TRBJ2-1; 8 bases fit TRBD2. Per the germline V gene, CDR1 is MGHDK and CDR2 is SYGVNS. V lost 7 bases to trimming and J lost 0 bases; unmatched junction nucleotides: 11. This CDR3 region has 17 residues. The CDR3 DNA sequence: TGTGCCAGCACCTCATCGCCGGGGGGGGGCTCCTACAATGAGCAGTTCTTC. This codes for CASTSSPGGGSYNEQFF.

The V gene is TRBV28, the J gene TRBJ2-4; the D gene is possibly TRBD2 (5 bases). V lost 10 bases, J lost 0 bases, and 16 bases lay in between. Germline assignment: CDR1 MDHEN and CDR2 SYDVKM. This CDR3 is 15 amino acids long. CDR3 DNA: TGTGCCACCTCACTCGTCGGGGTAGCCAAAAACATTCAGTACTTC. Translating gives CATSLVGVAKNIQYF. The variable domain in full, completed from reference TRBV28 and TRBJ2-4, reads DVKVTQSSRYLVKRTGEKVFLECVQDMDHENMFWYRQDPGLGLRLIYFSYDVKMKEKGDIPEGYSVSREKKERFSLILESASTNQTSMYLCATSLVGVAKNIQYFGAGTRLSVL.

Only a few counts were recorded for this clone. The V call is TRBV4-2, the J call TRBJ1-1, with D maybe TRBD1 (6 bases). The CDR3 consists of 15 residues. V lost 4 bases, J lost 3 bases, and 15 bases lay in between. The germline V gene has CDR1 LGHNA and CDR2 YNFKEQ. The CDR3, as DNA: TGTGCCAGCAGCCTAGAGGCAGGGGAGTACACTGAAGCTTTCTTT. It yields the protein CASSLEAGEYTEAFF.

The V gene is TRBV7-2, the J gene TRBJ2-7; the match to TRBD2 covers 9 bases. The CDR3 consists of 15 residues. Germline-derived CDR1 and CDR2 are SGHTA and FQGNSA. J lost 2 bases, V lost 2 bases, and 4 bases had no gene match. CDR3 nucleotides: TGTGCCAGCAGCTTATTCAGCGGGGGGCCCTACGAGCAGTACTTC. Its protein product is CASSLFSGGPYEQYF.

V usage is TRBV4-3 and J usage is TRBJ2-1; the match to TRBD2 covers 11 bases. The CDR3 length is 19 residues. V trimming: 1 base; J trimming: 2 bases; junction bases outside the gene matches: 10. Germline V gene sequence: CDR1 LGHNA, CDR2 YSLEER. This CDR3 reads CASSQGVAGGDRTYNEQFF. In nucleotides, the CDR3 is TGCGCCAGCAGCCAAGGAGTAGCGGGAGGGGATAGGACCTACAATGAGCAGTTCTTC.

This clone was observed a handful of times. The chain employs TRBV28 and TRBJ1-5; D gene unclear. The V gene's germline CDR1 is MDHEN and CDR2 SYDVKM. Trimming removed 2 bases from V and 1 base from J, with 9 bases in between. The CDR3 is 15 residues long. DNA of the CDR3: TGTGCCAGCAGTTTAGGTTGGTCGAGCAATCAGCCCCAGCATTTT. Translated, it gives CASSLGWSSNQPQHF.

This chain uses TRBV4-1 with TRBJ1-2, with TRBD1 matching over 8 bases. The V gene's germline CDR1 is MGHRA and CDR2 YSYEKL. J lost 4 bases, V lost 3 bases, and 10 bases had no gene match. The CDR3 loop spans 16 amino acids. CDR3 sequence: CASSQLRGQGGYGYTF. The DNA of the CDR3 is TGCGCCAGCAGCCAGCTCAGGGGGCAGGGAGGCTATGGCTACACCTTC.

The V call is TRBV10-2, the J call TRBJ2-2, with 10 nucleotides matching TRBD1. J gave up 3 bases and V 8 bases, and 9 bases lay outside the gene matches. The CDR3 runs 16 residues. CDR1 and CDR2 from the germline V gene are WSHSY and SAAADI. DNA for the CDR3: TGCGCCAGCGTCACTACGGACAGGGGGGACACCGGGGAGCTGTTTTTT. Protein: CASVTTDRGDTGELFF.

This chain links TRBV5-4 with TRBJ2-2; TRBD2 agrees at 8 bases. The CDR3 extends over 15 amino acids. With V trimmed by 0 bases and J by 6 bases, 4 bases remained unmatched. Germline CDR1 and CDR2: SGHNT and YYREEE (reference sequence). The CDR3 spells CASSLAGRVAGELFF. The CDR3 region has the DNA TGTGCCAGCAGCTTGGCCGGGAGGGTGGCCGGGGAGCTGTTTTTT. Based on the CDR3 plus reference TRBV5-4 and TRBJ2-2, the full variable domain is ETGVTQSPTHLIKTRGQQVTLRCSSQSGHNTVSWYQQALGQGPQFIFQYYREEENGRGNFPPRFSGLQFPNYSSELNVNALELDDSALYLCASSLAGRVAGELFFGEGSRLTVL.

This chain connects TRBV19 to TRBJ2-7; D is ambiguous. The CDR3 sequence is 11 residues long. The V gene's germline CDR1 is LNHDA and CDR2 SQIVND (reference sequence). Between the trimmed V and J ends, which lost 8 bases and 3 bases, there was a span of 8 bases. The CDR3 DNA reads TGTGCCAGTGCCGGGTTCTACGAGCAGTACTTC. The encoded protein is CASAGFYEQYF.

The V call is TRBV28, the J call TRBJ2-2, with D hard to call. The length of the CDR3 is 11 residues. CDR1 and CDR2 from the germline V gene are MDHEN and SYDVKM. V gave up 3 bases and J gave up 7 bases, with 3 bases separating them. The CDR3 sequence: CASSFVGELFF. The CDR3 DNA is TGTGCCAGCAGTTTTGTCGGGGAGCTGTTTTTT.

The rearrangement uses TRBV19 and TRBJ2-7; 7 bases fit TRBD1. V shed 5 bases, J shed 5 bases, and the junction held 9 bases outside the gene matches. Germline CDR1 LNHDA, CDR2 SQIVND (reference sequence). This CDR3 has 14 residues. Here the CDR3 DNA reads TGTGCCAGTAGTCCCCGGGGACAGCCCGACGAGCAGTACTTC. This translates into CASSPRGQPDEQYF.